This T cell receptor (beta chain) was recovered during a study of CD8+ T cells in alopecia areata. Points from the study as a whole: Lesional scalp, especially alopecia totalis/universalis, showed higher clonality than normal scalp.

In alopecia areata patients, both lesional scalp punch biopsies and peripheral blood were collected. As to this clone: As yet, its antigen is unknown.

cDNA reverse transcribed from extracted RNA served as the sequencing template. TCRdb's copy holds only in-frame clones and misses some; the assay was immunoSEQ multiplex PCR. The data show about 98,000 clones, with over 40% seen just once and about 0.79% held by the top ten. Between the trimmed V and J ends, which lost 4 bases and 1 base, there was a span of 10 bases. Germline CDR1 reads SQVTM; CDR2 reads ANQGSEA. The CDR3 extends over 14 amino acids. The chain links TRBV29-1 to TRBJ2-2; the D is unclear. The sequencing input was CD4+ T cells sorted from blood. This receptor was obtained from a human donor with alopecia areata. Here the CDR3 DNA reads TGCAGCGTTGGGGCGGCACTGAACACCGGGGAGCTGTTTTTT. As protein: CSVGAALNTGELFF.